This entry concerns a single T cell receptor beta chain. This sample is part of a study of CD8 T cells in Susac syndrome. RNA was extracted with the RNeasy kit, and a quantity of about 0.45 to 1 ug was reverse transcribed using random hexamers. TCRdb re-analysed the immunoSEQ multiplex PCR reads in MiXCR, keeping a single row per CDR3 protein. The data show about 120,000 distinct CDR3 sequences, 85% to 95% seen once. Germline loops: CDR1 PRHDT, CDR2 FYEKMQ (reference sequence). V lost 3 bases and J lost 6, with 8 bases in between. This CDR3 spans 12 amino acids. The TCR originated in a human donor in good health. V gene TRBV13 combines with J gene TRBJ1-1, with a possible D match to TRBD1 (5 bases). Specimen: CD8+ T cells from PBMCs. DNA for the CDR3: TGTGCCAGCAGCTTCCGGGGGGCTGAAGCTTTCTTT. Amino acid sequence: CASSFRGAEAFF.